This T cell receptor (beta chain) was profiled in a study of T cells in Graves' hyperthyroidism and ophthalmopathy. Overall study context: Blood from the periphery was taken at initial diagnosis, before any treatment.

The CDR3 regions of TCR beta were amplified from RNA transcripts. First-round RT-PCR targeting the TCR CDR3 was performed with the HTBI primer set. TCRdb analysed the multiplex PCR reads with MiXCR anew, one entry per CDR3 protein. The sample holds about 290,000 distinct CDR3 sequences, roughly an eighth seen once. The CDR3 runs to 14 residues. V lost 7 bases and J 2 bases, leaving 14 bases between the germline ends. Germline-derived CDR1 and CDR2 are DFQATT and SNEGSKA (reference sequence). Among the patients, aged 18 to 65, hyperthyroidism was newly diagnosed and had lasted under 2 months. The sample comprised blood. The receptor's source is a woman in her forties with Graves' hyperthyroidism. This sequence joins TRBV20-1 and TRBJ2-2; perhaps TRBD1 as D (6 bases). CDR3 residues: CSGQRDTNTGELFF. The DNA for the CDR3 is TGCAGTGGCCAGAGGGACACCAACACCGGGGAGCTGTTTTTT.